This T cell receptor (beta chain) was sequenced during a study of molecular identifiers for immune sequencing clone quantification. In preparing bulk TCR libraries, previously described methods and listed TCR primers were used. One entry per CDR3 protein, called by TCRdb with MiXCR from the PCR reads. Of 85,000 to 100,000 distinct CDR3 sequences in the sample, approximately 25% are singletons; the top ten hold around 1%. It was from about 21,000 to 970,000 sorted cells, with 10%, 30% or 50% RNA, that naive CD8 libraries came. This clonotype was counted ten times or more. Antigen unknown. Findings of the study overall: The share of molecules held by clones above 20 RNA copies was over 99% in effector cells and under 1% in naive cells. Identical TCR molecules can share a barcode, and this sharing could underestimate highly expanded clone sizes.

This CDR3 comprises 15 residues. Germline V CDR1 and CDR2: MNHEY, SMNVEV (reference sequence). The V gene end was trimmed by 5 bases and the J gene end by 3 bases; junction bases not matched to a gene: 6. The receptor comes from a human donor in good health. Some libraries in this study had Jurkat cell RNA spiked in. This rearrangement joins TRBV27 to TRBJ2-7, with 11 bases identical to TRBD2. Sample: naive CD8+ T cells from blood, with Jurkat cell RNA spiked in. Indicated subset: FACS-sorted CD8+CD4-CCR7+CD45RA+ naive T cells. This CDR3 is CASSLAGTSGYEQYF. CDR3 nucleotides: TGTGCCAGCAGTCTCGCGGGGACTAGCGGCTACGAGCAGTACTTC.